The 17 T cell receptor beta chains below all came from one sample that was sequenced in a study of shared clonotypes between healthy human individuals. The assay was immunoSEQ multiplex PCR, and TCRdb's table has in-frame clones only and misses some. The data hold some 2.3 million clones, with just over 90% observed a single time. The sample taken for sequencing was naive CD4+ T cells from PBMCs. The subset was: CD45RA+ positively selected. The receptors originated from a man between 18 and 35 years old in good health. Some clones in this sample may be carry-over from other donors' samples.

CDR3 in DNA: TGTGCCAGCTCCCAACTAGCGGGAGACGAGCAGTACTTC. Its protein product is CASSQLAGDEQYF. The rearrangement uses TRBV18 and TRBJ2-7, with 11 bases lining up with TRBD2. V lost 6 bases to trimming and J lost 5 bases; unmatched junction nucleotides: 3. From germline, CDR1 is KGHSH and CDR2 LQKENI. The CDR3 sequence is 13 residues long.

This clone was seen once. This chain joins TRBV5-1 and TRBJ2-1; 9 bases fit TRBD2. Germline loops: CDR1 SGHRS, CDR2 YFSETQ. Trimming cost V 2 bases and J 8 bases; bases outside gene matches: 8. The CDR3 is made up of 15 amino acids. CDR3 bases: TGCGCCAGCAGCTTAGTCAGCGGGAGGCTAGATGAGCAGTTCTTC. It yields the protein CASSLVSGRLDEQFF.

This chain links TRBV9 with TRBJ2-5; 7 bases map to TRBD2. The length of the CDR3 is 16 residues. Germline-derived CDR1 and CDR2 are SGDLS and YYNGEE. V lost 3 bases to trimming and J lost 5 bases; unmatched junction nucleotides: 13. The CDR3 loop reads CASSGGSAGAWETQYF. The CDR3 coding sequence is TGTGCCAGCAGCGGGGGCTCTGCGGGAGCGTGGGAGACCCAGTACTTC. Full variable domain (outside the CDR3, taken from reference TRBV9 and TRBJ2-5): DSGVTQTPKHLITATGQRVTLRCSPRSGDLSVYWYQQSLDQGLQFLIQYYNGEERAKGNILERFSAQQFPDLHSELNLSSLELGDSALYFCASSGGSAGAWETQYFGPGTRLLVL.

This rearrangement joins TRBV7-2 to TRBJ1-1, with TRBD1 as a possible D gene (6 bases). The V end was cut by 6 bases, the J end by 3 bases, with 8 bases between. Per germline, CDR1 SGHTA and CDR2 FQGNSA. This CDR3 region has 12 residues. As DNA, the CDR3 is TGTGCCAGCAGACAGGGATACACTGAAGCTTTCTTT. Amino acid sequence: CASRQGYTEAFF.

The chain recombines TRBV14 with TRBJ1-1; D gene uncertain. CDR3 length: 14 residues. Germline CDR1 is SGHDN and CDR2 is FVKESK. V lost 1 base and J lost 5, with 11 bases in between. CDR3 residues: CASSQVNSGTEAFF. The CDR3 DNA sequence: TGTGCCAGCAGCCAAGTCAACTCGGGGACTGAAGCTTTCTTT. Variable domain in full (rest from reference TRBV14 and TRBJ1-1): EAGVTQFPSHSVIEKGQTVTLRCDPISGHDNLYWYRRVMGKEIKFLLHFVKESKQDESGMPNNRFLAERTGGTYSTLKVQPAELEDSGVYFCASSQVNSGTEAFFGQGTRLTVV.

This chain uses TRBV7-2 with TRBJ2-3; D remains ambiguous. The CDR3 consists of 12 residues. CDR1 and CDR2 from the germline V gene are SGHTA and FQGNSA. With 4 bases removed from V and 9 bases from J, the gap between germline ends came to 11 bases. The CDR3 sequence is CASSWVDKTQYF. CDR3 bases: TGTGCCAGCAGCTGGGTAGATAAGACGCAGTATTTT.

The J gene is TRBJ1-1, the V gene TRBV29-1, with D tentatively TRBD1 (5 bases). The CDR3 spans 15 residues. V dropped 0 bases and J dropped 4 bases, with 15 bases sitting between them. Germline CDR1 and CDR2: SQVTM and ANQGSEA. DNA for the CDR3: TGCAGCGTTGAAGAGATACCTAACGGGGGCACTGAAGCTTTCTTT. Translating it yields CSVEEIPNGGTEAFF.

The CDR3, as DNA: TGCGCCAGCAGACTCGGACAGTACGAAAAACTGTTTTTT. Translating it yields CASRLGQYEKLFF. J is TRBJ1-4 and V is TRBV5-1, with D perhaps TRBD1 (6 bases). The germline gives CDR1 SGHRS, CDR2 YFSETQ. Trimming removed 5 bases from V and 8 bases from J, with 13 bases in between. The CDR3 is 13 amino acids.

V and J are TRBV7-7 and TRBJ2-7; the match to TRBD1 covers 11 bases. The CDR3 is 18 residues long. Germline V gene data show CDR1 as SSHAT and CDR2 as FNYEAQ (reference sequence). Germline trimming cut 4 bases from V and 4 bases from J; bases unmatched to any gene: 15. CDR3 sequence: CASSSQPGGTGGWYEQYF. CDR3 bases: TGTGCCAGCAGCTCTCAACCTGGGGGGACAGGGGGTTGGTACGAGCAGTACTTC.

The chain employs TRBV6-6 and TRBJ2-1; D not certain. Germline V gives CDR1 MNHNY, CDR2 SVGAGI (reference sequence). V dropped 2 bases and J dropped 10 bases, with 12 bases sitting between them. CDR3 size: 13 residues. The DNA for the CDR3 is TGTGCCAGCAGTTACACCGACATGGTCGAGCAGTTCTTC. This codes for CASSYTDMVEQFF.

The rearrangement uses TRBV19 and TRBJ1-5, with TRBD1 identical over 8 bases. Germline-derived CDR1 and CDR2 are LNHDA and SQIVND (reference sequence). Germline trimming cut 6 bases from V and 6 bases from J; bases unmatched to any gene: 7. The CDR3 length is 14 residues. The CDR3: CASSRTGWAQPQHF. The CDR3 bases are TGTGCCAGTAGCCGGACAGGGTGGGCTCAGCCCCAGCATTTT.

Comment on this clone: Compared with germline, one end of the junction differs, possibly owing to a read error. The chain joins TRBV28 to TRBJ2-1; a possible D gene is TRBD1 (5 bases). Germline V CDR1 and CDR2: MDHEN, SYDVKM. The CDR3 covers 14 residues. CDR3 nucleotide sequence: TGTGCCAGCAGCTTATACGGTACAGGCAATGAGCAGTTCTTC. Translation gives CASSLYGTGNEQFF.

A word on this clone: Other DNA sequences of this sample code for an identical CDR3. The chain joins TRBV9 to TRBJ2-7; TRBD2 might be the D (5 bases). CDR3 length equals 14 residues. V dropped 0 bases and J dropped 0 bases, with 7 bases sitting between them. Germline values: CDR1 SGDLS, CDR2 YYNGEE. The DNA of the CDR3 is TGTGCCAGCAGCGTAGTAGGGAGCTCCTACGAGCAGTACTTC. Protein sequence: CASSVVGSSYEQYF.

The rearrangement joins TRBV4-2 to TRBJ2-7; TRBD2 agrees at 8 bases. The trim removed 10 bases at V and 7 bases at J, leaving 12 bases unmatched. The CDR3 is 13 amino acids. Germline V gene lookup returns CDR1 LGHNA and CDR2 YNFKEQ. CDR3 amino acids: CATGGGPRGEQYF. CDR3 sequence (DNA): TGTGCCACCGGGGGGGGACCCCGGGGGGAGCAGTACTTC.

The CDR3 coding sequence is TGTGCCAGCAGCCCACGACAGGGATGGGTGAACACCGGGGAGCTGTTTTTT. Protein: CASSPRQGWVNTGELFF. The chain uses TRBV7-8 and TRBJ2-2; 7 positions agree with TRBD1. Germline CDR1 is SGHVS and CDR2 is FQNEAQ. V lost 5 bases to trimming and J lost 1 base; unmatched junction nucleotides: 10. CDR3 size: 17 residues.

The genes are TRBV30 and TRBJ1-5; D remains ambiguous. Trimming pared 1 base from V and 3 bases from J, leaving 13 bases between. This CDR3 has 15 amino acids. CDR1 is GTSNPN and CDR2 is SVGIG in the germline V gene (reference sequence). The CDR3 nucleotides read TGTGCCTGGAGTGGGGTGGGAGGGAACAATCAGCCCCAGCATTTT. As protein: CAWSGVGGNNQPQHF.

This CDR3 is CASSKTGTGGMREQYF. In DNA, the CDR3 is TGCGCCAGCAGTAAAACCGGGACAGGGGGCATGCGTGAGCAGTACTTC. This rearrangement joins TRBV5-1 to TRBJ2-7; 12 bases are shared with TRBD1. The CDR3 consists of 16 residues. After removal of 5 bases from V and 7 bases from J, the junction contained 13 bases not matched to a gene. Germline CDR1 reads SGHRS; CDR2 reads YFSETQ.